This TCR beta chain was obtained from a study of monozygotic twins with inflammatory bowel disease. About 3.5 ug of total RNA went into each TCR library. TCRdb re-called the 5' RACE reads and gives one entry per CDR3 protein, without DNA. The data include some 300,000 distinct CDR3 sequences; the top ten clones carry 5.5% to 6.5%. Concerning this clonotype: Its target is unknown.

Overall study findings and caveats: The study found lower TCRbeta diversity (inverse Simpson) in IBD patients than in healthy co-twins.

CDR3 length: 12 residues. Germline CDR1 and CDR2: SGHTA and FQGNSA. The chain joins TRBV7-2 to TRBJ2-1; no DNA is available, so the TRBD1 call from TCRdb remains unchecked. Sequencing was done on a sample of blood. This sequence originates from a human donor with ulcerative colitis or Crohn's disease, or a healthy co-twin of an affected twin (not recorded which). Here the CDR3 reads CASSLQGFRSVF.